This is a list of T cell receptor beta chains from one sample in a study of regulatory and conventional T cells in RAG deficiency. This table comes from immunoSEQ multiplex PCR, and its TCRdb copy is limited to in-frame clones, with some not included. Of about 6,100 clones in the sample, around 90% were seen once. Sequenced sample: CD8+ T cells sorted from blood. The source is a human donor with RAG deficiency presenting as severe combined immunodeficiency. Both conserved end residues are part of each CDR3. The order of the fields is D gene, J gene, V gene, clone size, CDR3 DNA, CDR3 protein. D genes are given only for firm matches. Clone size appears in some rows only: once, few, many, or a class for an expanded clone.

d_gene: TRBD2; j_gene: TRBJ2-7; v_gene: TRBV5-1; abundance: NA; CDR3nt: TGCGCCAGCCGCCCACTAGCGGGAGGGCCATACGAGCAGTACTTC; CDR3aa: CASRPLAGGPYEQYF
d_gene: NA; j_gene: TRBJ2-7; v_gene: TRBV7-9; abundance: NA; CDR3nt: TGTGCCAGCAGCTCACAGGGCTACGAGCAGTACTTC; CDR3aa: CASSSQGYEQYF
d_gene: TRBD2; j_gene: TRBJ2-6; v_gene: TRBV28; abundance: NA; CDR3nt: TGTGCCAGCAGCGCCTGGGGGGGAGGTCCCGCCGGGGCCAACGTCCTGACTTTC; CDR3aa: CASSAWGGGPAGANVLTF
d_gene: NA; j_gene: TRBJ2-1; v_gene: TRBV7-9; abundance: once; CDR3nt: TGTGCCAGCAGCCCCCACAATGAGCAGTTCTTC; CDR3aa: CASSPHNEQFF
d_gene: NA; j_gene: TRBJ2-7; v_gene: TRBV9; abundance: NA; CDR3nt: TGTGCCAGCAGCCCAGTGGGGGGCGAGCAGTACTTC; CDR3aa: CASSPVGGEQYF
d_gene: NA; j_gene: TRBJ2-1; v_gene: TRBV27; abundance: once; CDR3nt: TGTGCCAGCAGTTGGGGGGCCCCCTACAATGAGCAGTTCTTC; CDR3aa: CASSWGAPYNEQFF
d_gene: NA; j_gene: TRBJ2-5; v_gene: TRBV7-9; abundance: NA; CDR3nt: TGTGCCAGCAGCTTCCGGCGGGTAGACCTCCAAGAGACCCAGTACTTC; CDR3aa: CASSFRRVDLQETQYF
d_gene: NA; j_gene: TRBJ1-2; v_gene: TRBV7-9; abundance: NA; CDR3nt: TGTGCCAGCAGCCTCCGCTCGGCGGATGGCTACACCTTC; CDR3aa: CASSLRSADGYTF
d_gene: NA; j_gene: TRBJ2-3; v_gene: TRBV6-5; abundance: NA; CDR3nt: TGTGCCAGCAGTTACTCCGCCGCCCCACGTCGGACGCAGTATTTT; CDR3aa: CASSYSAAPRRTQYF
d_gene: NA; j_gene: TRBJ1-2; v_gene: TRBV13; abundance: NA; CDR3nt: TGTGCCAGCAGCTTGGGGAACTATGGCTACACCTTC; CDR3aa: CASSLGNYGYTF
d_gene: NA; j_gene: TRBJ1-2; v_gene: TRBV19; abundance: NA; CDR3nt: TGTGCCAGTAGTATGAGGCAACAGGTGGCCTATGGCTACACCTTC; CDR3aa: CASSMRQQVAYGYTF
d_gene: NA; j_gene: TRBJ2-3; v_gene: TRBV27; abundance: NA; CDR3nt: TGTGCCAGCAGGCCACAGGGAACAGATACGCAGTATTTT; CDR3aa: CASRPQGTDTQYF
d_gene: NA; j_gene: TRBJ2-5; v_gene: TRBV7-9; abundance: NA; CDR3nt: TGTGCCAGCAGCTTAGTACACAGAGGGAAACAGACCCAGTACTTC; CDR3aa: CASSLVHRGKQTQYF
d_gene: NA; j_gene: TRBJ1-4; v_gene: TRBV2; abundance: NA; CDR3nt: TGTGCCAGCAGCCTACACGCCGGGGCAATAGGGGAAAAACTGTTTTTT; CDR3aa: CASSLHAGAIGEKLFF
d_gene: TRBD1; j_gene: TRBJ2-5; v_gene: TRBV4-3; abundance: NA; CDR3nt: TGCGCCAGCAGCCAAGAGGCGACCGGGACAGGGTGGCAAGAGACCCAGTACTTC; CDR3aa: CASSQEATGTGWQETQYF
d_gene: NA; j_gene: TRBJ1-1; v_gene: TRBV7-9; abundance: few; CDR3nt: TGTGCCAGCAGCTTACTGGGAGACTTGGTTGAAGCTTTCTTT; CDR3aa: CASSLLGDLVEAFF
d_gene: NA; j_gene: TRBJ2-1; v_gene: TRBV27; abundance: NA; CDR3nt: TGTGCCAGCAGTTTAGGGGCAGGGGCCCCCTACAATGAGCAGTTCTTC; CDR3aa: CASSLGAGAPYNEQFF
d_gene: NA; j_gene: TRBJ2-3; v_gene: TRBV4-2; abundance: NA; CDR3nt: TGTGCCAGCAGCCAAGAACAGGCCACAGATACGCAGTATTTT; CDR3aa: CASSQEQATDTQYF
d_gene: NA; j_gene: TRBJ2-3; v_gene: TRBV7-3; abundance: NA; CDR3nt: TGTGCCAGCAGCTTGGACAGCACAGATACGCAGTATTTT; CDR3aa: CASSLDSTDTQYF
d_gene: TRBD1; j_gene: TRBJ1-4; v_gene: TRBV4-3; abundance: NA; CDR3nt: TGCGCCAGCAGCCAAGGACAGGGGTCTAATGAAAAACTGTTTTTT; CDR3aa: CASSQGQGSNEKLFF
d_gene: NA; j_gene: TRBJ2-3; v_gene: TRBV4-1; abundance: NA; CDR3nt: TGCGCCAGCAGCCAAGAATATTTAGTCGTCCTCCGGGCAGATACGCAGTATTTT; CDR3aa: CASSQEYLVVLRADTQYF
d_gene: NA; j_gene: TRBJ2-7; v_gene: TRBV30; abundance: NA; CDR3nt: TGTGCCTGGAGGGACAGTCCCTACGAGCAGTACTTC; CDR3aa: CAWRDSPYEQYF
d_gene: TRBD2; j_gene: TRBJ2-3; v_gene: TRBV9; abundance: NA; CDR3nt: TGTGCCAGCAGCGAGGCGGGGGACTATAGCACAGATACGCAGTATTTT; CDR3aa: CASSEAGDYSTDTQYF
d_gene: NA; j_gene: TRBJ2-7; v_gene: TRBV27; abundance: once; CDR3nt: TGTGCCAGCAGTTTCTCCCAGGGGTTTAGCGCCTACGAGCAGTACTTC; CDR3aa: CASSFSQGFSAYEQYF
d_gene: NA; j_gene: TRBJ2-5; v_gene: TRBV9; abundance: NA; CDR3nt: TGTGCCAGCAGCGTAGGCGAGGGCCAAGAGACCCAGTACTTC; CDR3aa: CASSVGEGQETQYF
d_gene: TRBD1; j_gene: TRBJ2-7; v_gene: TRBV27; abundance: NA; CDR3nt: TGTGCCAGCAGTACGGGACAGGGGGCATACGAGCAGTACTTC; CDR3aa: CASSTGQGAYEQYF